The 8 T cell receptor beta chains presented below share a single source sample, sequenced in a study of shared clonotypes between healthy human individuals. Assay used: immunoSEQ multiplex PCR; TCRdb lists only in-frame clones, some missing. The sample holds about 360,000 clones, less than 75% seen once. The sequenced sample was memory CD4+ T cells sorted from blood. As to subset: CD45RA-negative fraction. The receptors stem from a man aged 30-40 years in good health.

The gene calls are TRBV23-1 and TRBJ2-7; TRBD2 is a possible D gene (7 bases). TRBV23-1 is marked as an open reading frame, function uncertain. The CDR3 totals 13 residues. With 7 bases removed from V and 5 bases from J, the gap between germline ends came to 15 bases. This CDR3 reads CASTWGGQNEQYF. The CDR3 DNA is TGCGCCAGCACCTGGGGGGGGCAGAACGAGCAGTACTTC.

The chain combines TRBV6-1 with TRBJ2-5; tentative D call: TRBD1 (6 bases). The CDR3 runs to 13 residues. Germline V gene data show CDR1 as MNHNS and CDR2 as SASEGT. V gave up 8 bases and J gave up 3 bases, with 13 bases separating them. The chain's CDR3 is CASQGHMEETQYF. CDR3 sequence (DNA): TGTGCCAGCCAGGGACATATGGAAGAGACCCAGTACTTC.

The CDR3 DNA reads TGTGCCAGCAGTCTCGACAGGATGAACACTGAAGCTTTCTTT. It yields the protein CASSLDRMNTEAFF. V usage is TRBV6-5 and J usage is TRBJ1-1, with a possible D match to TRBD1 (6 bases). V shed 5 bases and J shed 0 bases, with 10 bases lying between them. CDR3 length equals 14 residues. The germline gives CDR1 MNHEY, CDR2 SVGAGI.

Concerning this clone: The likely explanation is a read error, given a far larger clone one base away. Distinct nucleotide sequences in the sample also encode this CDR3. The rearrangement joins TRBV5-6 to TRBJ2-7; tentative D call: TRBD2 (5 bases). CDR1 and CDR2 from the germline V gene are SGHDT and YYEEEE. CDR3 size: 13 residues. In DNA, the CDR3 is TGTGCCAGCAGCTTCAAGCGGACCCACGAGCAGTATTTC. It yields the protein CASSFKRTHEQYF.

The V call is TRBV9, the J call TRBJ2-7; 10 nucleotides match TRBD2. The junction had 7 bases not matched to a gene; V was cut back by 3 bases and J by 4 bases. This CDR3 contains 15 residues. The V gene's germline CDR1 is SGDLS and CDR2 YYNGEE. The CDR3 sequence is CASSAGTSASYEQYF. The CDR3 nucleotides are TGTGCCAGCAGCGCGGGGACTAGCGCCTCTTACGAGCAGTACTTC.

On this clone itself: A read error may produce the germline difference seen at one junction end. The chain carries TRBV29-1 and TRBJ2-6; 7 nucleotides align to TRBD2. Germline CDR1 reads SQVTM; CDR2 reads ANQGSEA. This CDR3 is built from 17 residues. CDR3 protein: CSAEDRGESSGANVLTF. In nucleotides, the CDR3 is TGCAGCGCTGAAGATCGGGGGGAAAGCTCTGGGGCCAACGTCCTGACTTTC.

This clone was detected a few times. V gene TRBV7-2 combines with J gene TRBJ1-4; a possible D gene is TRBD1 (5 bases). The V and J ends lost 1 base and 10 bases respectively, with 16 bases between them. The CDR3 extends over 15 amino acids. The germline gives CDR1 SGHTA, CDR2 FQGNSA. CDR3 in amino acids: CASSLGRLEQGKLFF. DNA for the CDR3: TGTGCCAGCAGCTTAGGTCGCTTAGAGCAGGGAAAACTGTTTTTT.

This chain's CDR3 is CASSSGTSGRAAAGELFF. The CDR3 nucleotides are TGTGCCAGCAGCTCCGGGACTAGCGGGAGGGCCGCAGCCGGGGAGCTGTTTTTT. This chain links TRBV5-6 with TRBJ2-2, with 16 bases lining up with TRBD2. The V gene's germline CDR1 is SGHDT and CDR2 YYEEEE. This CDR3 contains 18 residues. V lost 3 bases and J lost 6; bases outside the gene matches: 8.